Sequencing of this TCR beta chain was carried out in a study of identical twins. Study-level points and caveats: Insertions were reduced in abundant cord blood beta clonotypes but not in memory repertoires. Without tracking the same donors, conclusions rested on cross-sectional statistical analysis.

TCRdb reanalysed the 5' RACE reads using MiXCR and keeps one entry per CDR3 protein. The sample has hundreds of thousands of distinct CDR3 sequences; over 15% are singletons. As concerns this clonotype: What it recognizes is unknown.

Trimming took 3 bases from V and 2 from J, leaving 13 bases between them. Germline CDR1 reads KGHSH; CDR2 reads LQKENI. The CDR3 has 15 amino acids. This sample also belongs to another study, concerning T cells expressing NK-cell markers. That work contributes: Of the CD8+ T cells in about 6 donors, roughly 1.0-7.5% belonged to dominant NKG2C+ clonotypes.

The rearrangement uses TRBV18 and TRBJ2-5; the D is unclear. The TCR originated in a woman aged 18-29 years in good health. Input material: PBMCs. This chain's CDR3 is CASSPGRPVQETQYF. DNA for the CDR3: TGTGCCAGCTCACCGGGCAGACCAGTGCAAGAGACCCAGTACTTC.